The source of this TCR beta chain is a study of blood T cell repertoires in COVID-19. Study as a whole: Samples representing acute and convalescent COVID-19 were sourced from the United States, Italy and Spain. The cDNA or gDNA used as material had been derived from T cells, B-cell-depleted T cells, or PBMCs.

TCRdb's copy holds only in-frame clones and misses some; the assay was immunoSEQ multiplex PCR. The sample has approximately 140,000 clones; about 86% are singletons. The CDR3 is made up of 13 amino acids. V lost 6 bases, J lost 8 bases, and 17 bases lay in between. The germline gives CDR1 SGHRS, CDR2 YFSETQ. The receptor's source is a woman aged 55-70 years with acute or convalescent COVID-19. The sequenced sample was peripheral blood. The J gene is TRBJ1-2, the V gene TRBV5-1; TRBD1 might be the D (5 bases). As DNA, the CDR3 is TGCGCCAGCACCCCGGGGGGAGTGAGGGGCTACACCTTC. Translating gives CASTPGGVRGYTF.